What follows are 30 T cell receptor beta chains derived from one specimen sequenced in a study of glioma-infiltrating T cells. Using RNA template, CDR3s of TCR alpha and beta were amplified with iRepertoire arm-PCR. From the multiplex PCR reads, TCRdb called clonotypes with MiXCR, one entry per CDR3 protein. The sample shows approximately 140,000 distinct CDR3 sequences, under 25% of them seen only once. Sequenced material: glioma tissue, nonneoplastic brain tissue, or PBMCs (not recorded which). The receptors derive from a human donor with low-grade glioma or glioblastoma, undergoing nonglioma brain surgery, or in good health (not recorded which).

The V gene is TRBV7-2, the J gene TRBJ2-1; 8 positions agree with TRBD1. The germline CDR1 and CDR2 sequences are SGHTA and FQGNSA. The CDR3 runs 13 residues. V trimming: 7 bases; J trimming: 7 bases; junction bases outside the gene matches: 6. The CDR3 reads CASNGQGLNEQFF. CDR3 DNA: TGTGCCAGCAACGGACAGGGTCTGAATGAGCAGTTCTTC.

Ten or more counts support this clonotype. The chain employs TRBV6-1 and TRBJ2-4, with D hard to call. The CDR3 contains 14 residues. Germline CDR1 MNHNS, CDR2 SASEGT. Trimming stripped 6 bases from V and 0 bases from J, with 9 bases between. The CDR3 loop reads CASSPRAAKNIQYF. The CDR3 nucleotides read TGTGCCAGCAGCCCCCGAGCAGCCAAAAACATTCAGTACTTC.

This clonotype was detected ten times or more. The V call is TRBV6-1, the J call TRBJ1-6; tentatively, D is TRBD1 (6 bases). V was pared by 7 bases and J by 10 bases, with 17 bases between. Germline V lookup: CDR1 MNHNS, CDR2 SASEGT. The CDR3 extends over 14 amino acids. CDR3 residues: CASILTGNGSPLHF. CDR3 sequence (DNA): TGTGCCAGCATTTTAACAGGGAACGGCTCACCCCTCCACTTT.

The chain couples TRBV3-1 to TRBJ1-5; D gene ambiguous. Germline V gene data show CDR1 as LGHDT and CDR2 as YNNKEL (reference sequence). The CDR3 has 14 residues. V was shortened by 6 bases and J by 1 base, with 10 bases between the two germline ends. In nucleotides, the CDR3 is TGTGCCAGCAGTAGGGCAGTCAGCAATCAGCCCCAGCATTTT. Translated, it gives CASSRAVSNQPQHF.

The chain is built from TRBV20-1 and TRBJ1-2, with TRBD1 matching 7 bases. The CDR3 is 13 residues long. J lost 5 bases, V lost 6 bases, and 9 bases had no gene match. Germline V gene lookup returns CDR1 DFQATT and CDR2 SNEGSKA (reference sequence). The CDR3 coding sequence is TGCAGTGCGGAGGACAGGATGGGTTATGGCTACACCTTC. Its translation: CSAEDRMGYGYTF.

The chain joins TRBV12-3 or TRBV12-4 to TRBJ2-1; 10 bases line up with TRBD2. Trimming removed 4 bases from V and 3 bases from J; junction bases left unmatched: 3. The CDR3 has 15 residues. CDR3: CASSSQRGGYNEQFF. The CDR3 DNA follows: TGTGCCAGCAGTTCCCAGCGGGGGGGCTACAATGAGCAGTTCTTC.

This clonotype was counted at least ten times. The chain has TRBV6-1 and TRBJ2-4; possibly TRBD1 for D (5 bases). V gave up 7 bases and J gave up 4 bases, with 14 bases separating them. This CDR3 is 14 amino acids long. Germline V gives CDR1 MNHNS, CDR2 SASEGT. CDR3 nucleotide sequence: TGTGCCAGCAAGTCCGGGCAGGGAAAAAACATTCAGTACTTC. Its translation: CASKSGQGKNIQYF.

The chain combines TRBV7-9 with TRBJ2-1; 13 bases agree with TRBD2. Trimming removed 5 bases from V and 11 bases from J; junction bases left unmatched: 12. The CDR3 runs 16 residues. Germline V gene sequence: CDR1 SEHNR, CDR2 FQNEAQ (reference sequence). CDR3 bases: TGTGCCAGCAGCACCACGACTAGCGGGGGGCCTCCCAAGCAGTTCTTC. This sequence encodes CASSTTTSGGPPKQFF.

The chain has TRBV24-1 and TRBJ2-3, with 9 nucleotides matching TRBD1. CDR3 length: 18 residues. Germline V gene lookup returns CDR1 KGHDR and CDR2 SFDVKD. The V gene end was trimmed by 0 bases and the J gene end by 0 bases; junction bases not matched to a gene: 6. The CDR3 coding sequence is TGTGCCACCAGTGATTTGCTTCCGGGACAGGGTAGCACAGATACGCAGTATTTT. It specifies CATSDLLPGQGSTDTQYF.

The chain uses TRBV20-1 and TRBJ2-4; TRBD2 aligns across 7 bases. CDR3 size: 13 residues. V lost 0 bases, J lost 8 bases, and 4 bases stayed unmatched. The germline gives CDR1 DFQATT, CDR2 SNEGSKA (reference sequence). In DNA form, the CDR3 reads TGCAGTGCTAGAGATGCTAGCGGCGACATTCAGTACTTC. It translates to CSARDASGDIQYF.

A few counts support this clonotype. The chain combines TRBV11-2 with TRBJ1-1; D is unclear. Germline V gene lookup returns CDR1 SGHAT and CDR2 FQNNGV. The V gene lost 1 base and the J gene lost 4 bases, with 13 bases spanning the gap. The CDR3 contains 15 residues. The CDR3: CASSLGLLRGTEAFF. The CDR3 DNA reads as TGTGCCAGCAGCTTAGGCCTCTTGCGGGGCACTGAAGCTTTCTTT.

As DNA, the CDR3 is TGTGCCAGCCATAACGGGGTCTCGATGACCCAGTACTTC. Translating gives CASHNGVSMTQYF. The rearrangement uses TRBV25-1 and TRBJ2-5; D possibly corresponds to TRBD2 (5 bases). V shed 8 bases and J shed 7 bases, with 17 bases lying between them. Germline CDR1 is MGHDK and CDR2 is SYGVNS. The CDR3 consists of 13 residues. Filled out from reference TRBV25-1 and TRBJ2-5, the complete variable domain reads EADIYQTPRYLVIGTGKKITLECSQTMGHDKMYWYQQDPGMELHLIHYSYGVNSTEKGDLSSESTVSRIRTEHFPLTLESARPSHTSQYLCASHNGVSMTQYFGPGTRLLVL.

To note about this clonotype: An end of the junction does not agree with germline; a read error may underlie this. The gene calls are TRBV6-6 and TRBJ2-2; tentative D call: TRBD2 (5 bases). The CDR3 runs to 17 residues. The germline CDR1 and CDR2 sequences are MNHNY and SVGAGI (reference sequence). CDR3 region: CASSYSRETANTGELFF. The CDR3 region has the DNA TGTGCCAGCAGTTACTCGAGGGAGACTGCGAACACCGGGGAGCTTTTTTTT.

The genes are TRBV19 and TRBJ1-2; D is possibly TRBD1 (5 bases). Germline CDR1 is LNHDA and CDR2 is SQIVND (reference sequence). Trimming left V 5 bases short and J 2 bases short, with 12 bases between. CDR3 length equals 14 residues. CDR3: CASSHGTENYGYTF. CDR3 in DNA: TGTGCCAGTAGTCACGGGACCGAGAACTATGGCTACACCTTC.

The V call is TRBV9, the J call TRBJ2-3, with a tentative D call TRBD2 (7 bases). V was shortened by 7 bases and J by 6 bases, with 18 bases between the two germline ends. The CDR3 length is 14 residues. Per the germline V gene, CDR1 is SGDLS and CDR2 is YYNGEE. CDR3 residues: CASGGASPGDTQYF. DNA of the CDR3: TGTGCCAGCGGGGGGGCATCCCCTGGGGATACGCAGTATTTT.

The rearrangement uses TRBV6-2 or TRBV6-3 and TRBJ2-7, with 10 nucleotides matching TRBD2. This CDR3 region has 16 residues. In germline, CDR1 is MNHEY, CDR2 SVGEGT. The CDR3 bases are TGTGCCAGCAGTGACTCGATTAGCGGGGGGAACTACGAGCAGTACGTC. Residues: CASSDSISGGNYEQYV.

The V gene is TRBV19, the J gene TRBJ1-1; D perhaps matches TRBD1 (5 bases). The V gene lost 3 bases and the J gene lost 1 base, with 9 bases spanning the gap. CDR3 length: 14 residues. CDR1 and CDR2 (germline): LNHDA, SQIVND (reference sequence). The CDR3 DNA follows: TGTGCCAGTAGTATGAGGGGCCGGAACACTGAAGCTTTCTTT. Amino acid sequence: CASSMRGRNTEAFF.

CDR3 coding DNA: TGTGCCAGCAGCCCCCGCCGAAACTCTGGAAACACCATATATTTT. Residues: CASSPRRNSGNTIYF. The rearrangement joins TRBV3-1 to TRBJ1-3; D is unclear. From germline, CDR1 is LGHDT and CDR2 YNNKEL (reference sequence). V lost 4 bases, J lost 0 bases, and 10 bases lay in between. The CDR3 sequence is 15 residues long.

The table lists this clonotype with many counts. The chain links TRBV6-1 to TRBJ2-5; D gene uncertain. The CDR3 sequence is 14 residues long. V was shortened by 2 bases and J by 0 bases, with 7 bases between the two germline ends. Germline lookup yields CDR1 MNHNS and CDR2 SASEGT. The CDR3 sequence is CASSESLNQETQYF. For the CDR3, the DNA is TGTGCCAGCAGTGAATCACTAAACCAAGAGACCCAGTACTTC.

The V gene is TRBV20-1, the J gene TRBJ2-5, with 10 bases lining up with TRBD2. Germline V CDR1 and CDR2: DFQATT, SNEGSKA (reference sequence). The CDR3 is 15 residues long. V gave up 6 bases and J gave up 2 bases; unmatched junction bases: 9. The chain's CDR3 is CSAPLPLAGQETQYF. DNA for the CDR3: TGCAGTGCCCCTCTCCCACTAGCGGGGCAAGAGACCCAGTACTTC.

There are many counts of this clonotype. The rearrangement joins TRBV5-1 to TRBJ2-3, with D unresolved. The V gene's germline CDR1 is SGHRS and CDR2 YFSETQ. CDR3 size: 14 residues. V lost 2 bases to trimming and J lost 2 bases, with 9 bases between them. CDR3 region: CASSLGSITDTQYF. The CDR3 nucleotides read TGCGCCAGCAGCTTAGGGTCAATCACAGATACGCAGTATTTT.

Here the CDR3 DNA reads TGTGCCAGCAGACTCGGGACAGCATACAATGAGCAGTTCTTC. This translates into CASRLGTAYNEQFF. J is TRBJ2-1 and V is TRBV7-2; 7 positions agree with TRBD1. The CDR3 totals 14 residues. J gave up 4 bases and V 6 bases, and 6 bases lay outside the gene matches. Germline CDR1 is SGHTA and CDR2 is FQGNSA. The whole variable domain, remainder taken from reference TRBV7-2 and TRBJ2-1, is GAGVSQSPSNKVTEKGKDVELRCDPISGHTALYWYRQSLGQGLEFLIYFQGNSAPDKSGLPSDRFSAERTGGSVSTLTIQRTQQEDSAVYLCASRLGTAYNEQFFGPGTRLTVL.

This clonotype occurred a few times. The CDR3 sequence: CSARPGGQIINEQFF. CDR3 sequence (DNA): TGCAGTGCTAGACCGGGGGGCCAAATAATCAATGAGCAGTTCTTC. The V call is TRBV20-1, the J call TRBJ2-1; tentatively, D is TRBD2 (7 bases). Germline values: CDR1 DFQATT, CDR2 SNEGSKA (reference sequence). V was shortened by 2 bases and J by 6 bases, with 17 bases between the two germline ends. This CDR3 comprises 15 residues.

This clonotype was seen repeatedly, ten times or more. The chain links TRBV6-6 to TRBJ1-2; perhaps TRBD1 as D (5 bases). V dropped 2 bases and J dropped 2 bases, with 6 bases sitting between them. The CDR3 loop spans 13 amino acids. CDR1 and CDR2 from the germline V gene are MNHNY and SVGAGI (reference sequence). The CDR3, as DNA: TGTGCCAGCAGTTACACAGGAAACTATGGCTACACCTTC. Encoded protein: CASSYTGNYGYTF.

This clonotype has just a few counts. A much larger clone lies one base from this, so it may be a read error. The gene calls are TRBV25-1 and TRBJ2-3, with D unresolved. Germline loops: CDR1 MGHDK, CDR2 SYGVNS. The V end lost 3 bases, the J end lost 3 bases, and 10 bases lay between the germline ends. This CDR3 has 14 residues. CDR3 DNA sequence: TGTGCCAGCAGTGATCCCGGCAGAACAGATACGCAGTATTTT. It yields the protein CASSDPGRTDTQYF.

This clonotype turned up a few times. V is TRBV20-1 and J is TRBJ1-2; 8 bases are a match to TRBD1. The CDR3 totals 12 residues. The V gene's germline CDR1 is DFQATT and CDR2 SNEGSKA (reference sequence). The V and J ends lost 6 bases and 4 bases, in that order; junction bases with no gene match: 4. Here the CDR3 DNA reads TGCAGTGCCAGCGGACAGGGCTATGGCTACACCTTC. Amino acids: CSASGQGYGYTF.

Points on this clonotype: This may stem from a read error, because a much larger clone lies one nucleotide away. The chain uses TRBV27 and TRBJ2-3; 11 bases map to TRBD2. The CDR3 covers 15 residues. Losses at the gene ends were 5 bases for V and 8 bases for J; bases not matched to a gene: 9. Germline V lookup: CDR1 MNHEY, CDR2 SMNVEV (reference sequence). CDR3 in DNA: TGTGCCAGCAGTGCCATAGCGGGGGGGCCGGGTACGCAGTATTTT. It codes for CASSAIAGGPGTQYF.

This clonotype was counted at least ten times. DNA for the CDR3: TGTGCCAGCAAACGGACAGGGGGCGGTGAAAAACTGTTTTTT. It translates to CASKRTGGGEKLFF. The chain links TRBV28 to TRBJ1-4; 11 nucleotides match TRBD1. The CDR3 covers 14 residues. Unmatched junction bases numbered 5, after V lost 7 bases and J lost 7 bases. The germline V gene encodes CDR1 MDHEN and CDR2 SYDVKM.

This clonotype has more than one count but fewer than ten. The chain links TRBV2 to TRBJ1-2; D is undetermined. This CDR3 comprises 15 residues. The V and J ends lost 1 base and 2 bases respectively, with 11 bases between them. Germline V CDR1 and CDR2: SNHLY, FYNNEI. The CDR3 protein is CASSEERAGNYGYTF. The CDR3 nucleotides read TGTGCCAGCAGTGAAGAGAGGGCGGGAAACTATGGCTACACCTTC.

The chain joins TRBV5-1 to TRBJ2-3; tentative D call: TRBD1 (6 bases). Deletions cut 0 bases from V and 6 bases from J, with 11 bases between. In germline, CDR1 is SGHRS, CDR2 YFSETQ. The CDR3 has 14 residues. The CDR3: CASSLEWGPDTQYF. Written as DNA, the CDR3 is TGCGCCAGCAGCTTGGAGTGGGGGCCCGATACGCAGTATTTT.